These 14 T cell receptor beta chains originate from one sample sequenced in a study of T cell responses to AZD1222 COVID-19 vaccine. Repertoires were generated with immunoSEQ multiplex PCR, while TCRdb's copy carries only in-frame clones and drops some. The sample holds about 93,000 clones, roughly 90% seen once. The sample was peripheral blood, taken on day 0 of MenACWY control vaccination. These receptors were obtained from an adult in good health.

The chain recombines TRBV7-2 with TRBJ2-1; D remains ambiguous. Trimming shortened V by 3 bases and J by 7 bases, and 7 bases separated the two germline ends. The CDR3 runs to 12 residues. Germline loops: CDR1 SGHTA, CDR2 FQGNSA. CDR3 nucleotides: TGTGCCAGCAGCTTGGTGGTTAATGAGCAGTTCTTC. Amino acid sequence: CASSLVVNEQFF.

The chain joins TRBV7-2 to TRBJ2-7; D is unclear. The V gene's germline CDR1 is SGHTA and CDR2 FQGNSA. V was cut by 1 base and J by 1 base, with 11 bases left in between. The CDR3 is made up of 15 amino acids. The CDR3 loop is CASSLGGRRSYEQYF. In nucleotides, the CDR3 is TGTGCCAGCAGCTTAGGTGGTCGGCGGTCCTACGAGCAGTACTTC.

The rearrangement uses TRBV5-1 and TRBJ2-2; the match to TRBD2 covers 12 bases. Germline V CDR1 and CDR2: SGHRS, YFSETQ. With V trimmed by 3 bases and J by 8 bases, 5 bases remained unmatched. There are 15 residues in the CDR3. CDR3: CASSSTSGRKGELFF. CDR3 sequence (DNA): TGCGCCAGCAGCTCGACTAGCGGGAGAAAGGGGGAGCTGTTTTTT.

The V gene is TRBV11-2, the J gene TRBJ1-2; D unresolved. Per the germline V gene, CDR1 is SGHAT and CDR2 is FQNNGV. V was clipped by 1 base and J by 4 bases, with 13 bases between them. CDR3 length equals 15 residues. CDR3 in DNA: TGTGCCAGCAGCTTAGTGCGTGGAGCACCCTATGGCTACACCTTC. Amino acid sequence: CASSLVRGAPYGYTF.

The chain links TRBV6-5 to TRBJ2-7; D tentatively reads TRBD1 or TRBD2 (5 bases each). Trimming removed 6 bases from V and 2 bases from J, with 17 bases in between. There are 15 residues in the CDR3. The germline CDR1 and CDR2 sequences are MNHEY and SVGAGI. The CDR3 here is CASSLAGTAAYEQYF. Here the CDR3 DNA reads TGTGCCAGCAGCTTAGCCGGGACGGCCGCCTACGAGCAGTACTTC.

This rearrangement joins TRBV6-5 to TRBJ2-7; D assignment may be TRBD1 or TRBD2 (5 bases each). Germline V gene lookup returns CDR1 MNHEY and CDR2 SVGAGI. V was trimmed by 5 bases and J by 3 bases, leaving 17 bases between them. The CDR3 loop spans 15 amino acids. The CDR3 loop is CASSKTRDARYEQYF. For the CDR3, the DNA is TGTGCCAGCAGTAAAACACGGGACGCACGCTACGAGCAGTACTTC.

This rearrangement joins TRBV13 to TRBJ1-4, with D tentatively TRBD1 (5 bases). The CDR3 has 15 amino acids. The V end lost 4 bases, the J end lost 4 bases, and 13 bases lay between the germline ends. Looked up from germline, CDR1 is PRHDT and CDR2 is FYEKMQ (reference sequence). The CDR3 is CASSSSGRDNEKLFF. The CDR3, as DNA: TGTGCCAGCAGCTCGTCAGGGAGGGATAATGAAAAACTGTTTTTT.

This clone came up once. The chain carries TRBV9 and TRBJ2-1; 9 nucleotides align to TRBD2. This CDR3 is built from 15 residues. Germline V CDR1 and CDR2: SGDLS, YYNGEE. The trim removed 0 bases at V and 4 bases at J, leaving 2 bases unmatched. CDR3: CASSVAAGGYNEQFF. The CDR3 bases are TGTGCCAGCAGCGTAGCAGCGGGGGGTTACAATGAGCAGTTCTTC.

This sequence joins TRBV5-8 and TRBJ1-4; D is unclear. The germline V gene encodes CDR1 SGHTS and CDR2 YDEGEE. The V end was cut by 0 bases, the J end by 8 bases, with 11 bases between. The CDR3 is made up of 14 amino acids. The CDR3 nucleotides read TGTGCCAGCAGCTTGGGACAAGGCGGGGAAAAACTGTTTTTT. Amino acids: CASSLGQGGEKLFF. Based on the CDR3 plus reference TRBV5-8 and TRBJ1-4, the full variable domain is EAGVTQSPTHLIKTRGQQATLRCSPISGHTSVYWYQQALGLGLQFLLWYDEGEERNRGNFPPRFSGRQFPNYSSELNVNALELEDSALYLCASSLGQGGEKLFFGSGTQLSVL.

The gene calls are TRBV12-3 or TRBV12-4 and TRBJ1-4, with no clear D. V shed 3 bases and J shed 8 bases, with 4 bases lying between them. There are 11 residues in the CDR3. The CDR3: CASSFGEKLFF. DNA of the CDR3: TGTGCCAGCAGTTTCGGGGAAAAACTGTTTTTT.

This chain links TRBV7-2 with TRBJ2-7; D is possibly TRBD2 (7 bases). In germline, CDR1 is SGHTA, CDR2 FQGNSA. Trimming shortened V by 5 bases and J by 1 base, and 18 bases separated the two germline ends. The CDR3 extends over 16 amino acids. This CDR3 reads CASSPGGRGGSYEQYF. CDR3 in DNA: TGTGCCAGCAGCCCCGGGGGGCGGGGCGGTTCCTACGAGCAGTACTTC.

This clone was detected only once. The rearrangement joins TRBV5-1 to TRBJ2-7; D is unclear. Between the trimmed V and J ends, which lost 4 bases and 4 bases, there was a span of 15 bases. This CDR3 is 14 amino acids long. Germline lookup yields CDR1 SGHRS and CDR2 YFSETQ. CDR3: CASSPAGQGYEQYF. CDR3 coding DNA: TGCGCCAGCAGCCCGGCTGGTCAAGGGTACGAGCAGTACTTC.

The chain uses TRBV7-3 and TRBJ2-1; 8 nucleotides match TRBD2. The CDR3 totals 17 residues. CDR1 is SGHTA, CDR2 FQGTGA, per germline. Trimming took 1 base from V and 5 from J; bases not matched to a gene: 10. The DNA of the CDR3 is TGTGCCAGCAGCTTAATCGGTTTGGCGGGGGGCCACAATGAGCAGTTCTTC. Translated, it gives CASSLIGLAGGHNEQFF.

The rearrangement links TRBV7-2 to TRBJ1-3, with D possibly being TRBD1 (5 bases). The V gene lost 5 bases and the J gene lost 4 bases, with 15 bases spanning the gap. The germline gives CDR1 SGHTA, CDR2 FQGNSA. There are 15 residues in the CDR3. CDR3: CASSPSTGTGNTIYF. CDR3 DNA sequence: TGTGCCAGCAGCCCCTCTACAGGAACCGGAAACACCATATATTTT.